This entry concerns a single T cell receptor beta chain. This sample is part of a study of blood T cell repertoires in COVID-19. Turning to the study itself: Specimens from acute and convalescent COVID-19 originated in the United States, Italy and Spain. Sources were T cells, B-cell-depleted T cells, or PBMCs; the material itself was cDNA or gDNA.

Per the study methods: From reference gene primer amplification, estimates of nucleated cell counts were derived. Clones were sequenced by immunoSEQ multiplex PCR, and TCRdb holds only the in-frame ones, with some missing. The V and J calls and clone size are taken from that table; D and trimming were inferred from the DNA. The sample holds some 150,000 clones, approximately 92% seen once. The sequenced material came from peripheral blood. This sequence originates from a woman between 40 and 50 years old with acute or convalescent COVID-19.

The CDR3 DNA reads as TGCGCCAGCAGCTCATACAGGGAGAGGATCACTGAAGCTTTCTTT. It translates to CASSSYRERITEAFF. The chain has TRBV5-1 and TRBJ1-1, with D maybe TRBD1 (6 bases). The CDR3 runs 15 residues. Trimming removed 3 bases from V and 4 bases from J, with 16 bases in between. The germline V gene has CDR1 SGHRS and CDR2 YFSETQ. Full variable domain (rest looked up from reference TRBV5-1 and TRBJ1-1): KAGVTQTPRYLIKTRGQQVTLSCSPISGHRSVSWYQQTPGQGLQFLFEYFSETQRNKGNFPGRFSGRQFSNSRSEMNVSTLELGDSALYLCASSSYRERITEAFFGQGTRLTVV.